These T cell receptor beta chains were read from a single sample in a study of blood T cell repertoires in COVID-19. This table comes from immunoSEQ multiplex PCR, and its TCRdb copy is limited to in-frame clones, with some not included. The table lists more than 150,000 clones, approximately 91% of them singletons. Sequenced: peripheral blood. The receptors here all came from a man in his fifties with acute or convalescent COVID-19. Both conserved end residues are part of each CDR3. D genes are given only for firm matches. Clone size is not always given. Where it is, it says once, few, many or a class for expanded clones.

NA	TRBV5-1	few	TRBJ1-4	TGCGCCAGCAGCTTGGACCCGACAGCAACTAATGAAAAACTGTTTTTT	CASSLDPTATNEKLFF
TRBD2	TRBV18	NA	TRBJ2-2	TGTGCCAGCTCACGAGCGGGGGATTACACCGGGGAGCTGTTTTTT	CASSRAGDYTGELFF
TRBD1	TRBV7-3	NA	TRBJ2-1	TGTGCCAGCAGCGTCACCGGGACAGGGTCCTACAATGAGCAGTTCTTC	CASSVTGTGSYNEQFF
NA	TRBV11-2	NA	TRBJ2-7	TGTGCCAGCAGCTTAGGAAGCTACTACGAGCAGTACTTC	CASSLGSYYEQYF
NA	TRBV9	once	TRBJ1-1	TGTGCCAGCAGCGTAGATGGGGGAGGAACTGAAGCTTTCTTT	CASSVDGGGTEAFF
TRBD1	TRBV12-5	NA	TRBJ1-6	TGTGCTAGTGGCCTGGGACAGCCTAATTCACCCCTCCACTTT	CASGLGQPNSPLHF
TRBD1	TRBV19	NA	TRBJ1-1	TGTGCCAGTAGTACCCTCAGGACAGGGGACGAAAACACTGAAGCTTTCTTT	CASSTLRTGDENTEAFF
NA	TRBV24-1	NA	TRBJ1-1	TGTGCCACCAGTGCCTCGGACACTGAAGCTTTCTTT	CATSASDTEAFF
TRBD1	TRBV7-2	NA	TRBJ2-1	TGTGCCAGCAGCTTTAGGACAGGGGACAATGAGCAGTTCTTC	CASSFRTGDNEQFF
NA	TRBV12-3/TRBV12-4	NA	TRBJ2-1	TGTGCCAGCAGTTTCAAATATGAGCAGTTCTTC	CASSFKYEQFF
NA	TRBV7-2	NA	TRBJ1-2	TGTGCCAGCAGCCCCAGACAGCTCTATGGCTACACCTTC	CASSPRQLYGYTF
TRBD1	TRBV9	NA	TRBJ1-2	TGTGCCAGCAGCCCAGGGGACAGGTCAAACTATGGCTACACCTTC	CASSPGDRSNYGYTF
TRBD1	TRBV18	NA	TRBJ1-2	TGTGCCAGCTCGCTGGGACAGGTCAGGGACTACACCTTC	CASSLGQVRDYTF
TRBD2	TRBV7-9	NA	TRBJ2-3	TGTGCCAGCAGCAGGGGACTAGCGGACACAGATACGCAGTATTTT	CASSRGLADTDTQYF
NA	TRBV27	NA	TRBJ2-7	TGTGCCAGCCCCCTCGAAGCGCCCCAACTGGAGCAGTACTTC	CASPLEAPQLEQYF
NA	TRBV2	NA	TRBJ2-6	TGTGCCAGCAGCAGCTCTGGGGCCAACGTCCTGACTTTC	CASSSSGANVLTF
NA	TRBV5-1	NA	TRBJ1-1	TGCGCCAGCAGCCTCCGAAGCCTAAACACTGAAGCTTTCTTT	CASSLRSLNTEAFF
TRBD1	TRBV6-6	NA	TRBJ1-3	TGTGCCAGCAGTTACGCACAGGGGGCAGGTGGAAACACCATATATTTT	CASSYAQGAGGNTIYF
TRBD1	TRBV6-1	NA	TRBJ1-6	TGTGCCAGCAGTGAATCAGGGGGCAATAATTCACCCCTCCACTTT	CASSESGGNNSPLHF
NA	TRBV28	NA	TRBJ1-1	TGTGCCAGCACCGCGGGAGCCAGGGCCAGGACTGAAGCTTTCTTT	CASTAGARARTEAFF
NA	TRBV9	NA	TRBJ2-1	TGTGCCAGCAGTTCAGGGGACGAACAAGGGAATGAGCAGTTCTTC	CASSSGDEQGNEQFF
NA	TRBV19	NA	TRBJ1-4	TGTGCCAGTAGGTCGCCCTCGGCAACTAATGAAAAACTGTTTTTT	CASRSPSATNEKLFF
NA	TRBV24-1	NA	TRBJ2-1	TGTGCCACCAGTCATGAGAATGAGCAGTTCTTC	CATSHENEQFF
NA	TRBV27	NA	TRBJ1-4	TGTGCCAGCAGTTCCCAGGGGAGTGAAAAACTGTTTTTT	CASSSQGSEKLFF
NA	TRBV6-5	NA	TRBJ2-7	TGTGCCAGCAGTCACGGGTCGAACTACGAGCAGTACTTC	CASSHGSNYEQYF
NA	TRBV2	few	TRBJ1-2	TGTGCCAGCAGTGAAACACAGACAGCCTATGGCTACACCTTC	CASSETQTAYGYTF
TRBD1	TRBV14	NA	TRBJ2-3	TGTGCCAGCAGCCACTGGCAGGGGGCAGTTACAGATACGCAGTATTTT	CASSHWQGAVTDTQYF
NA	TRBV30	NA	TRBJ1-1	TGTGCCTGGATCTCTACAGGGCCTTACACTGAAGCTTTCTTT	CAWISTGPYTEAFF
NA	TRBV6-1	once	TRBJ2-7	TGTGCCAGCAGTGAATGGGGACTTCCTGTCTACGAGCAGTACTTC	CASSEWGLPVYEQYF
TRBD2	TRBV7-6	NA	TRBJ2-1	TGTGCCAGCAGCGTCGGGTCTAGCGGGAGTCTTGAGCAGTTCTTC	CASSVGSSGSLEQFF
NA	TRBV19	NA	TRBJ1-1	TGTGCCAGTATTGGGGCGGCGGCGAACACTGAAGCTTTCTTT	CASIGAAANTEAFF
NA	TRBV4-2	NA	TRBJ1-5	TGTGCCAGCAGCCAAGATACACAGGCCCATCAGCCCCAGCATTTT	CASSQDTQAHQPQHF
NA	TRBV10-3	NA	TRBJ1-1	TGTGCCATCAGCCAGAGCGGGGGGGACACCGAAGCTTTCTTT	CAISQSGGDTEAFF
TRBD1	TRBV5-8	NA	TRBJ1-2	TGTGCCAGCAGCTTGTGGGACAGCTCTAACTATGGCTACACCTTC	CASSLWDSSNYGYTF
TRBD2	TRBV7-3	NA	TRBJ2-1	TGTGCCAGCAGCTTAATTGCGGGACTAGTCGGCAATGAGCAGTTCTTC	CASSLIAGLVGNEQFF
TRBD1	TRBV10-1	NA	TRBJ1-2	TGCGCCAGCAGTGGCACCAGGGGGAGGAACTATGGCTACACCTTC	CASSGTRGRNYGYTF
NA	TRBV6-4	NA	TRBJ2-1	TGTGCCAGCAGCGCCTCTAGCTCCTACAATGAGCAGTTCTTC	CASSASSSYNEQFF
NA	TRBV14	NA	TRBJ2-1	TGTGCCAGCAGCCAAGTTCGGAATGAGCAGTTCTTC	CASSQVRNEQFF
NA	TRBV27	NA	TRBJ2-7	TGTGCCAGCAGTTTAGGCCCTGGCGGAAGGGGCGGATACACCTACGAGCAGTACTTC	CASSLGPGGRGGYTYEQYF
TRBD1	TRBV6-5	NA	TRBJ2-3	TGTGCCAGCAGCGACAGGGTTGCAGATACGCAGTATTTT	CASSDRVADTQYF
TRBD1	TRBV7-6	NA	TRBJ2-5	TGTGCCAGCAGCTTAAGAGGGGACAGGGGGCGAAAAGAGACCCAGTACTTC	CASSLRGDRGRKETQYF
TRBD1	TRBV29-1	NA	TRBJ2-5	TGCAGCGCGCGAGGACAGGCGATCCAAGAGACCCAGTACTTC	CSARGQAIQETQYF
NA	TRBV7-2	NA	TRBJ2-5	TGTGCCAGCAGCTTAGCGGCTCAGGGGTGGGAGACCCAGTACTTC	CASSLAAQGWETQYF
NA	TRBV10-3	NA	TRBJ2-2	TGTGCCATCAGTGAGTCGAAGAGGAACACCGGGGAGCTGTTTTTT	CAISESKRNTGELFF
TRBD2	TRBV2	NA	TRBJ2-2	TGTGCCAGCGGAGCGGGGAGGAAAAAATGGAACACCGGGGAGCTGTTTTTT	CASGAGRKKWNTGELFF
NA	TRBV5-6	NA	TRBJ1-6	TGTGCCAGCAGCGATCAAGCCTCACCCCTCCACTTT	CASSDQASPLHF
TRBD2	TRBV28	NA	TRBJ2-1	TGTGCCAGCAGCCTCCCCAGCGGGGGGCTGGATGAGCAGTTCTTC	CASSLPSGGLDEQFF
TRBD2	TRBV7-2	NA	TRBJ2-3	TGTGCCAGCAGCTTAGTAGGGACTAGCTTGGATACGCAGTATTTT	CASSLVGTSLDTQYF
NA	TRBV19	NA	TRBJ2-3	TGTGCCAGTAGTATGGAATTCCCGGGTTCAGATACGCAGTATTTT	CASSMEFPGSDTQYF
TRBD1	TRBV5-1	NA	TRBJ2-3	TGCGCCAGCACGCCGGGACAGACAAGCACAGATACGCAGTATTTT	CASTPGQTSTDTQYF
NA	TRBV10-3	NA	TRBJ1-2	TGTGCCATCAGTGGAGGCAGTTCTGACTACACCTTC	CAISGGSSDYTF
TRBD2	TRBV5-1	NA	TRBJ2-1	TGCGCCAGCAGATGGCTAGGGGAGGGCGATGAGCAGTTCTTC	CASRWLGEGDEQFF
TRBD1	TRBV10-1	NA	TRBJ1-2	TGCGCCAGCAGCGCCGGGACAGGGAACTATGGCTACACCTTC	CASSAGTGNYGYTF
NA	TRBV5-1	NA	TRBJ2-2	TGCGCCAGCAGCTTTGGGACTGCGAACACCGGGGAGCTGTTTTTT	CASSFGTANTGELFF
TRBD1	TRBV30	NA	TRBJ2-2	TGTGCCTGGAGGGGACAGTCGAACACCGGGGAGCTGTTTTTT	CAWRGQSNTGELFF